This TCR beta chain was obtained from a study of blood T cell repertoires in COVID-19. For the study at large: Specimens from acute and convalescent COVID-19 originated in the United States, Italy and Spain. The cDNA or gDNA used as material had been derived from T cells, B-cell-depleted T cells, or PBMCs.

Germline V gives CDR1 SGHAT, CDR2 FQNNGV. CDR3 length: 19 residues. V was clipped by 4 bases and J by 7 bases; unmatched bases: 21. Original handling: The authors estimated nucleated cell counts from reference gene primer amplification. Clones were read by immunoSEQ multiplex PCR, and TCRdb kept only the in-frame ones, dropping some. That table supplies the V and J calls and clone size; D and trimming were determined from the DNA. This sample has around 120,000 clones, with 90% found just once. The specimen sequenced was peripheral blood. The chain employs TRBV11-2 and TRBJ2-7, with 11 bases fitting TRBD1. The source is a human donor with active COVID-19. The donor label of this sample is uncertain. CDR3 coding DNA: TGTGCCAGCAGCTGGAGCCCAGGGTACCCAGGACAGGGGGCAAAAGAGCAGTACTTC. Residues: CASSWSPGYPGQGAKEQYF.